This T cell receptor beta chain was identified in a study of blood T cell repertoires in COVID-19. From germline, CDR1 is SGHVS and CDR2 FNYEAQ. This CDR3 has 14 residues. With V trimmed by 6 bases and J by 7 bases, 8 bases remained unmatched. Clones were read by immunoSEQ multiplex PCR, and TCRdb kept only the in-frame ones, dropping some. The sample yields 210,000 or so clones, 65% to 90% seen once. The chain joins TRBV7-6 to TRBJ1-4; 7 bases match TRBD1. Sequenced input: peripheral blood. This clonotype was obtained from a man aged 45 to 65 with acute or convalescent COVID-19. The CDR3 DNA follows: TGTGCCAGCAGTTTCCGACAGGGCCGTGAAAAACTGTTTTTT. It is translated as CASSFRQGREKLFF.